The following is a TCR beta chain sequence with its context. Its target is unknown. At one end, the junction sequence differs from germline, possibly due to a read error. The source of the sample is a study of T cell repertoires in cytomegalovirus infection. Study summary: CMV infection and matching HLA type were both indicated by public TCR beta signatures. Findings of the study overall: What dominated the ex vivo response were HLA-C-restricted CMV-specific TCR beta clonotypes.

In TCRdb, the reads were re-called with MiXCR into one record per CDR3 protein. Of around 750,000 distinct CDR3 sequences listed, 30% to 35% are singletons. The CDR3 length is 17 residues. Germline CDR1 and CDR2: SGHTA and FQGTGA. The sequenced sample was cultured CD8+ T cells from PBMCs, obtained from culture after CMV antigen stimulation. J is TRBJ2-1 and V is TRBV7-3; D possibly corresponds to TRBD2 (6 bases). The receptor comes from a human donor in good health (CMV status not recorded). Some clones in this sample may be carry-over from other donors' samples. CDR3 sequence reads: CTSSFPRRVSPTREQFF. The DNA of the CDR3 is TGTACCAGCAGCTTCCCGAGGAGGGTATCTCCTACAAGGGAGCAGTTCTTC.